The rows below give T cell receptor beta chains drawn from one sample of a study of T cells in Graves' hyperthyroidism and ophthalmopathy. From the multiplex PCR reads, TCRdb called clonotypes with MiXCR, one entry per CDR3 protein. Here the sample spans some 400,000 distinct CDR3 sequences, roughly 19% being singletons. The sample taken for sequencing was blood. Receptor source: a woman aged 18-35 years with Graves' hyperthyroidism. Each CDR3 is given with its conserved first and last residue. The D gene is left open where the match is weak. The listing skips clone size in some rows; elsewhere it reads once, few, many or a size class.

.	.	TRBV28	TRBJ1-2	CASSLLQQGYTF
TRBD1	many	TRBV29-1	TRBJ1-6	CSVGAGGNSPLHF
.	many	TRBV12-3/TRBV12-4	TRBJ1-2	CASSLDSQGWGYGYTF
TRBD2	.	TRBV11-2	TRBJ2-7	CASSLGLALEQYF
.	many	TRBV25-1	TRBJ1-1	CANLRKGVDTEAFF
TRBD1	many	TRBV28	TRBJ2-7	CASSEGQTYEQYF
TRBD1	once	TRBV6-2/TRBV6-3	TRBJ1-3	CASREGARAGNTIYF
.	.	TRBV12-3/TRBV12-4	TRBJ1-1	CASSLGPDTEAFF
.	many	TRBV7-3	TRBJ1-1	CASSVDTNTEAFF
.	.	TRBV30	TRBJ1-2	CAQNGGNYGYTF
TRBD1	.	TRBV6-2/TRBV6-3	TRBJ2-7	CASSSLQGILRTYEQYF
.	many	TRBV2	TRBJ1-1	CASSDWGSAFF
.	.	TRBV6-5	TRBJ2-7	CASSYGSFSYEQYF
TRBD1	few	TRBV10-3	TRBJ2-2	CAISETGANTGELFF
TRBD1	few	TRBV12-3/TRBV12-4	TRBJ1-1	CATGQGARTEAFF
.	.	TRBV30	TRBJ1-1	CAWRGRGYLNTEAFF
.	many	TRBV6-1	TRBJ1-1	CASSGGQATEAFF
.	once	TRBV2	TRBJ2-5	CASSVEYQETQYF
.	many	TRBV4-1	TRBJ2-5	CASSQDSGGKTQYF
.	many	TRBV7-8	TRBJ1-1	CASTEAVDTEAFF